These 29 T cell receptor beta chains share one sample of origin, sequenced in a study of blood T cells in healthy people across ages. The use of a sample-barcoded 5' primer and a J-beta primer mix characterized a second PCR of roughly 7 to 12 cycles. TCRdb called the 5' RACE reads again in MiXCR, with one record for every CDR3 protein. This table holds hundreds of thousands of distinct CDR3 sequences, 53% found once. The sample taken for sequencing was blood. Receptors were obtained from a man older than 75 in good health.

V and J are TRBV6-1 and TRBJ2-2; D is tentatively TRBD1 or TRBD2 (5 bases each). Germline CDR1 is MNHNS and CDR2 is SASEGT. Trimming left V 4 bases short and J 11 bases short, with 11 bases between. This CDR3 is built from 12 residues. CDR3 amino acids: CASSVPRDELFF. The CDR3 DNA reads TGTGCCAGCAGTGTGCCCAGGGACGAGCTGTTTTTT.

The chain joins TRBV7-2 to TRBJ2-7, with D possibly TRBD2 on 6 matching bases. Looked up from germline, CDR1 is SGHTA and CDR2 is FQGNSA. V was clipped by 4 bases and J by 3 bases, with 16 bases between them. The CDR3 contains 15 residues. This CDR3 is CASSWGDPGIYEQYF. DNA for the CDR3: TGTGCCAGCAGCTGGGGGGACCCAGGAATCTACGAGCAGTACTTC. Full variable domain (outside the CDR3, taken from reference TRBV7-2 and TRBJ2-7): GAGVSQSPSNKVTEKGKDVELRCDPISGHTALYWYRQSLGQGLEFLIYFQGNSAPDKSGLPSDRFSAERTGGSVSTLTIQRTQQEDSAVYLCASSWGDPGIYEQYFGPGTRLTVT.

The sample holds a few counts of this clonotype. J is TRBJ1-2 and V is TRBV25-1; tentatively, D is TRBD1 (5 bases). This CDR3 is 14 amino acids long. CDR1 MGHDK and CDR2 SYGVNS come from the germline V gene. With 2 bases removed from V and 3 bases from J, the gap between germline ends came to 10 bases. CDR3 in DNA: TGTGCCAGCAGTGAACCCGGCAGGGACTATGGCTACACCTTC. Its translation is CASSEPGRDYGYTF.

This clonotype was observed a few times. CDR3 sequence (DNA): TGCAGTGCTAGAGATCTCGAGACGTTCGATACTGAAGCTTTCTTT. This encodes CSARDLETFDTEAFF. The chain uses TRBV20-1 and TRBJ1-1; the D is unclear. This CDR3 is 15 amino acids long. Looked up from germline, CDR1 is DFQATT and CDR2 is SNEGSKA (reference sequence). V was cut by 0 bases and J by 5 bases, with 16 bases left in between.

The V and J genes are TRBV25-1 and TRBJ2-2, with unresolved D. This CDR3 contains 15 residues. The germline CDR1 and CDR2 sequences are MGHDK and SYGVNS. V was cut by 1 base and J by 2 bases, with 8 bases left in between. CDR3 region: CASSESRGNTGELFF. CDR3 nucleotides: TGTGCCAGCAGTGAATCTCGTGGTAACACCGGGGAGCTGTTTTTT.

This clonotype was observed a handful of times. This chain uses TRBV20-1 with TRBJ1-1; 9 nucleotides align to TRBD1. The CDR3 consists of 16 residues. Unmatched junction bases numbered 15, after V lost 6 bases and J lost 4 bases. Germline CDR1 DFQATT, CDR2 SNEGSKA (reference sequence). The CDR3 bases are TGCAGTGCCCCACAGGGGGCGTGGGGACTGCGCACTGAAGCTTTCTTT. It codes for CSAPQGAWGLRTEAFF.

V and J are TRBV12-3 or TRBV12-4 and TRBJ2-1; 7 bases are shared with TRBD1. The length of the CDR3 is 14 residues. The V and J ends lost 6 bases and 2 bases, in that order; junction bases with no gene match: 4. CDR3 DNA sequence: TGTGCCAGCAGCGGGACAGTGACCTACAATGAGCAGTTCTTC. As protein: CASSGTVTYNEQFF.

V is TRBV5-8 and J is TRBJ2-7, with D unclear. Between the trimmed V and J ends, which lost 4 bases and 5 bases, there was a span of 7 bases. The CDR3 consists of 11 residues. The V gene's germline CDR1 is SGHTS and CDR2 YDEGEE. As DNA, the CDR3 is TGTGCCAGCAGCCGTACGGACGAGCAGTACTTC. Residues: CASSRTDEQYF.

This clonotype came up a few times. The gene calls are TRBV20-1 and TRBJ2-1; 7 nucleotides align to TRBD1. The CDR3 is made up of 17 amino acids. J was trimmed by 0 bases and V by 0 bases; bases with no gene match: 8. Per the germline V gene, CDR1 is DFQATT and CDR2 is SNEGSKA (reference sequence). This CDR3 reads CSARDLLRTGSYNEQFF. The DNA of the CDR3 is TGCAGTGCTAGAGACCTTTTGAGGACAGGCTCCTACAATGAGCAGTTCTTC.

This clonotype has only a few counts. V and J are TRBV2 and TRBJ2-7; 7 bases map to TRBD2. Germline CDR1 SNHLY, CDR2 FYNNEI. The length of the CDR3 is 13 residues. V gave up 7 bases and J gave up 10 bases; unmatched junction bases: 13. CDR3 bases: TGTGCCAGCATGGGAGGGGCCCTGGGAGTCCAGTACTTC. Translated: CASMGGALGVQYF.

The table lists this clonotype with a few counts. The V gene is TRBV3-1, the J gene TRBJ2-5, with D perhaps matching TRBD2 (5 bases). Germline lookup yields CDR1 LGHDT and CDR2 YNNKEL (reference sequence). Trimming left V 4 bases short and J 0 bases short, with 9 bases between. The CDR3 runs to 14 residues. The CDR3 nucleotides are TGTGCCAGCAGCCCCCGAGGGTACCAAGAGACCCAGTACTTC. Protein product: CASSPRGYQETQYF.

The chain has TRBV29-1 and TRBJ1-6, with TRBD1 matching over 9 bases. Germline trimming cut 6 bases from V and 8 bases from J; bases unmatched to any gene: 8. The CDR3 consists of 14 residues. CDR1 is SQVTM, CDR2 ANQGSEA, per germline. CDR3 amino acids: CSVRGDRGDSPLHF. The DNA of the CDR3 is TGCAGCGTCCGAGGTGACAGGGGGGATTCACCCCTCCACTTT.

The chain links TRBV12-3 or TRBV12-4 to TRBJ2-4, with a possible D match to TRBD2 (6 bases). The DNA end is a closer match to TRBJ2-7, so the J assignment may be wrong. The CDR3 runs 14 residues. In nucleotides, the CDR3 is TGTGCCAGCAGTCCCCCGCGGGACCAAACCGAGCAGTACTTC. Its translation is CASSPPRDQTEQYF.

The CDR3 coding sequence is TGTGCCAGCAGTCGATACAGGGACGCTGAAGCTTTCTTT. This codes for CASSRYRDAEAFF. V gene TRBV6-5 combines with J gene TRBJ1-1; TRBD1 is a possible D gene (6 bases). CDR3 length equals 13 residues. Germline V lookup: CDR1 MNHEY, CDR2 SVGAGI. Trimming took 5 bases from V and 6 from J, leaving 13 bases between them.

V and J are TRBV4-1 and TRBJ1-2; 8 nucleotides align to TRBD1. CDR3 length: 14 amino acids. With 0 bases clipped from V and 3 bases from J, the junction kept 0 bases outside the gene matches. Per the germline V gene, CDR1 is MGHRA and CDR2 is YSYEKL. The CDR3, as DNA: TGCGCCAGCAGCCAAGAACAGGGGGACTATGGCTACACCTTC. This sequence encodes CASSQEQGDYGYTF.

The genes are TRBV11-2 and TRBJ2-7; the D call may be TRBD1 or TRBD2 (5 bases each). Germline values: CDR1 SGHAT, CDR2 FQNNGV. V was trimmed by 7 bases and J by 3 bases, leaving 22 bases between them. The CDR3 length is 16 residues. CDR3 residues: CASNSLWGSLYYEQYF. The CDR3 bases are TGTGCCAGCAACTCACTCTGGGGGTCCCTCTACTACGAGCAGTACTTC.

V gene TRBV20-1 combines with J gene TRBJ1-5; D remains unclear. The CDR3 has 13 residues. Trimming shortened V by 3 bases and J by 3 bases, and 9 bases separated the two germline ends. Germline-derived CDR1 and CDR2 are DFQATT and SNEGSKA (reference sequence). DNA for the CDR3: TGCAGTGCTAGGGGCCTGGACAATCAGCCCCAGCATTTT. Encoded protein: CSARGLDNQPQHF.

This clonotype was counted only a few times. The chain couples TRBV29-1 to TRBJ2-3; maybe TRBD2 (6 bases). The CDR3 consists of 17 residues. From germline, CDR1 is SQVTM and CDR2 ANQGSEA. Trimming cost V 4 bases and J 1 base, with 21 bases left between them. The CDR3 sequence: CSVAVINGGVRTDTQYF. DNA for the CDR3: TGCAGCGTTGCAGTCATAAACGGAGGGGTCCGCACAGATACGCAGTATTTT.

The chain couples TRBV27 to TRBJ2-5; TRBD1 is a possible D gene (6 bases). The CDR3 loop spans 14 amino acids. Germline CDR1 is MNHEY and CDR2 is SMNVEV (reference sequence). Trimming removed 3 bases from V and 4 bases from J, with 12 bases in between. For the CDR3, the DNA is TGTGCCAGCAGTTTCGCAGGGGCGGGAGAGACCCAGTACTTC. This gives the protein CASSFAGAGETQYF.

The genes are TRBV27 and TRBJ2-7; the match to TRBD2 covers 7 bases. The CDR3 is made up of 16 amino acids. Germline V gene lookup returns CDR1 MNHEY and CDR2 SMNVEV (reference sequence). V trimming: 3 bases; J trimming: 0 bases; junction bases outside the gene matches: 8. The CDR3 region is CASSFFGASGSYEQYF. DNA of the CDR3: TGTGCCAGCAGTTTTTTTGGGGCTAGCGGCTCCTACGAGCAGTACTTC.

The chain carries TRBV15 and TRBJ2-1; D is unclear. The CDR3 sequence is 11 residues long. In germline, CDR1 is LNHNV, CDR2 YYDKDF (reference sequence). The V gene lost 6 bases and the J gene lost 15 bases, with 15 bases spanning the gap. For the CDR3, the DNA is TGTGCCACCAGTTCGGGCCTGAATCCGTTCTTC. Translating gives CATSSGLNPFF.

The CDR3 region has the DNA TGCGCCAGCAGCTTGACGGGGAATATGTATGGCTACACCTTC. Its protein is CASSLTGNMYGYTF. V usage is TRBV5-1 and J usage is TRBJ1-2; D remains ambiguous. Germline V gene lookup returns CDR1 SGHRS and CDR2 YFSETQ. Between the trimmed V and J ends, which lost 1 base and 5 bases, there was a span of 12 bases. This CDR3 has 14 residues.

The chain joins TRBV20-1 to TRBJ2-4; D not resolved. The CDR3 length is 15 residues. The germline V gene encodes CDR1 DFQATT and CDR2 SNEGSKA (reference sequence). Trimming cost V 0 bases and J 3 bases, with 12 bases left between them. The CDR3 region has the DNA TGCAGTGCTAGAGATATCGCGGCAGGCAAAAACATTCAGTACTTC. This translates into CSARDIAAGKNIQYF.

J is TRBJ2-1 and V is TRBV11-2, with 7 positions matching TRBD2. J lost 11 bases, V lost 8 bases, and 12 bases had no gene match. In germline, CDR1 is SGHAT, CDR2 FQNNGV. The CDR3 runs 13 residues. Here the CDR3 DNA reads TGTGCCAGCTATAAGCCAGCGGGACGGAAGCAGTTCTTC. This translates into CASYKPAGRKQFF.

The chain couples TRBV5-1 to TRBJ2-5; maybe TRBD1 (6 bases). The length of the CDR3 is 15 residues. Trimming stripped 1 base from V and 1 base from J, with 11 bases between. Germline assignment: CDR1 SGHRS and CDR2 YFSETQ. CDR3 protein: CASSLSGTLQETQYF. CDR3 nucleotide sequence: TGCGCCAGCAGCTTGTCTGGGACACTCCAAGAGACCCAGTACTTC. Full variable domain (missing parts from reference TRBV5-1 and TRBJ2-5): KAGVTQTPRYLIKTRGQQVTLSCSPISGHRSVSWYQQTPGQGLQFLFEYFSETQRNKGNFPGRFSGRQFSNSRSEMNVSTLELGDSALYLCASSLSGTLQETQYFGPGTRLLVL.

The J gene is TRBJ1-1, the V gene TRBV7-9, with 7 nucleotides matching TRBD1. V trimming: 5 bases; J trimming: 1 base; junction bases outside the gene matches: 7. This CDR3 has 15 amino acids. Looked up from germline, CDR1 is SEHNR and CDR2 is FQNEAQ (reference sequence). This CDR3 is CASSPETGTNTEAFF. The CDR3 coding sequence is TGTGCCAGCAGCCCAGAGACAGGGACGAACACTGAAGCTTTCTTT.

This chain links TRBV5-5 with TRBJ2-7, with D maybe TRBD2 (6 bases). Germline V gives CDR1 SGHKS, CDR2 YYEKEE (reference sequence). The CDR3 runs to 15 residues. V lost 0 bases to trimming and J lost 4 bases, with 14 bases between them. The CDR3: CASSLGPGDYYEQYF. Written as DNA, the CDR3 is TGTGCCAGCAGCTTGGGGCCGGGGGATTATTACGAGCAGTACTTC.

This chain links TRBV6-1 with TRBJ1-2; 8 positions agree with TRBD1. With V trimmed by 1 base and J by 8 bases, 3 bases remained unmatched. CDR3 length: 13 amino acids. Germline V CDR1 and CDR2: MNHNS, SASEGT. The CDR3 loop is CASSEGTGRGYTF. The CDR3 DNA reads TGTGCCAGCAGTGAAGGGACAGGGCGAGGCTACACCTTC.

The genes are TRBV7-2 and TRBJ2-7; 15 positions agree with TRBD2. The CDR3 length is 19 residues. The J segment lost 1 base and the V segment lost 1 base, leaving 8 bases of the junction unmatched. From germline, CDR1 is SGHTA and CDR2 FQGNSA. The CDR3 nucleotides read TGTGCCAGCAGCTTAGTCGGGACTAGCGGGAGGCCTCCTTCCTACGAGCAGTACTTC. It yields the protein CASSLVGTSGRPPSYEQYF.